The entry below describes one TCR beta chain. The antigen is undetermined. Amplification used 60 Vbeta primers and 13 Jbeta primers. Sequencing was performed with immunoSEQ multiplex PCR; in TCRdb, only in-frame clones are kept and a portion is missing. This repertoire shows around 140,000 clones, over 60% found once; its top ten account for 1.8%. This specimen comes from a study of cytomegalovirus exposure and HLA in healthy donors. Study outcomes and limitations: A prior analysis recorded that most TCR beta V segments were productive about 87% or about 30% of the time.

The CDR3 is made up of 16 amino acids. V lost 0 bases and J lost 3, with 11 bases in between. Germline-derived CDR1 and CDR2 are LGHNA and YNFKEQ. Sequenced: PBMCs. This clonotype originated in a female donor in good health and CMV-seropositive. V gene TRBV4-2 combines with J gene TRBJ1-4; no reliable D call. This CDR3 is CASSQDPWGANEKLFF. CDR3 DNA: TGTGCCAGCAGCCAAGATCCATGGGGAGCTAATGAAAAACTGTTTTTT.